These T cell receptor beta chains were read from a single sample in a study of T cell repertoires in cytomegalovirus infection. These receptors have no identified antigens. TCRdb recomputed calls from the reads with MiXCR, one row per CDR3 protein. The data contain 100,000 or so distinct CDR3 sequences, 35% to 50% of them singletons. The sequencing used CD8+ T cells from cultured PBMCs, collected from culture after CMV antigen stimulation. The source of these receptors is a human donor in good health (CMV status not recorded). Some clones in this sample may be carry-over from other donors' samples. Both conserved end residues are part of each CDR3. D genes are given only for firm matches.

>TRBJ2-7|NA|TRBV7-8
CASSGGALAYEQYF
>TRBJ1-2|NA|TRBV18
CASSPTGPRDGYTF
>TRBJ2-7|NA|TRBV7-9
CASSRSNLQGEHEQYF
>TRBJ1-1|TRBD1|TRBV27
CASSRGQEAFF
>TRBJ2-7|TRBD1|TRBV29-1
CSVRDRGYEQYF
>TRBJ1-2|TRBD1|TRBV6-1
CASSERTGGSNYGYTF
>TRBJ1-4|TRBD1|TRBV7-4
CASGTGVEKLFF
>TRBJ2-1|NA|TRBV12-3/TRBV12-4
CASSLMDEQFF
>TRBJ1-2|NA|TRBV12-3/TRBV12-4
CASSSGSTPYGYTF
>TRBJ2-4|TRBD1|TRBV4-1
CASSQPTGARIQYF
>TRBJ2-6|NA|TRBV18
CASSPQGGPSGANVLTF
>TRBJ1-2|NA|TRBV12-3/TRBV12-4
CASSENPGYGYTF
>TRBJ1-1|NA|TRBV9
CASSVDRRNTEAFF
>TRBJ1-2|TRBD1|TRBV4-1
CASSQGPGQGDLASYGYTF
>TRBJ1-1|NA|TRBV2
CASRQGTTEAFF
>TRBJ1-1|NA|TRBV29-1
CSARIWSTEAFF
>TRBJ2-7|NA|TRBV2
CASSGLVNEQYF
>TRBJ1-1|NA|TRBV7-9
CASRLATENTEAFF
>TRBJ1-1|TRBD1|TRBV6-2/TRBV6-3
CASVGQGWSEAFF
>TRBJ2-7|NA|TRBV7-8
CASRPGLSSYEQYF
>TRBJ1-1|TRBD1|TRBV5-5
CASSLGQAGNTEAFF
>TRBJ2-5|TRBD1|TRBV27
CASSPYRGVETQYF
>TRBJ2-7|TRBD1|TRBV4-1
CASSQDQRQGVYEQYF
>TRBJ1-1|TRBD1|TRBV7-2
CASSLFDRGQTEAFF
>TRBJ2-5|NA|TRBV6-1
CASSPTGPETQYF
>TRBJ2-5|TRBD2|TRBV27
CASSLWEGETQYF
>TRBJ2-3|NA|TRBV4-2
CASSQGGTLWDTQYF
>TRBJ1-1|NA|TRBV12-3/TRBV12-4
CASSEGGNTEAFF
>TRBJ2-1|TRBD2|TRBV11-1
CASTLPGLAGGNEQFF
>TRBJ2-7|TRBD1|TRBV12-3/TRBV12-4
CASGTNTGTGTSYEQYF
>TRBJ2-1|TRBD2|TRBV12-3/TRBV12-4
CASSLAGYSNEQFF
>TRBJ2-5|NA|TRBV7-9
CASSPLGTSHQETQYF
>TRBJ1-3|NA|TRBV7-9
CASLRGFTGNTIYF
>TRBJ2-3|TRBD2|TRBV12-3/TRBV12-4
CASSSFSGGARTDTQYF
>TRBJ1-5|TRBD1|TRBV7-2
CASSLNKMTGKGGQPQHF
>TRBJ1-2|NA|TRBV2
CASTPGVGQSWRRRGYTF
>TRBJ2-7|TRBD1|TRBV7-8
CASGGGAGGLRFYEQYF
>TRBJ2-2|NA|TRBV27
CASSPTPSGQIFPNTGELFF